This TCR beta chain was documented in a study of Ad26.COV2.S vaccination and SARS-CoV-2 variants. Sequencing used immunoSEQ multiplex PCR; TCRdb keeps in-frame clones, though not all of them. The sample lists approximately 500,000 clones; around 88% were seen once. Indicated treatment: around 19 received Ad26.COV2.S at low or high dose, single or two shots; 5 received placebo; per-sample allocation not given. Sampling was done on day 63 after the first vaccine or placebo injection. The germline gives CDR1 MNHEY, CDR2 SVGAGI. With 0 bases removed from V and 1 base from J, the gap between germline ends came to 9 bases. The CDR3 contains 16 residues.

The source is a person aged 18-60 years who received the Ad26.COV2.S COVID-19 vaccine or a placebo. The gene calls are TRBV6-5 and TRBJ2-2; no reliable D call. Sequences were derived from peripheral blood, sampled in a trial of Ad26.COV2.S vaccine versus placebo. The CDR3 DNA sequence: TGTGCCAGCAGTTACTCGCTGCGACGGAACACCGGGGAGCTGTTTTTT. This sequence encodes CASSYSLRRNTGELFF.